Below, one T cell receptor beta chain is given with its context. This sample stems from a study of CD8+CD57+ T cells in acquired aplastic anemia. Overall study: Quantities of DNA derived from sorted CD4+ and CD8+ cells averaged around 3 ug.

It was patients with CD8+CD57+ cell expansion by flow cytometry who were chosen for sequencing. Profiles of TCR beta VDJ and CDR3 were generated from a genomic DNA template. One entry per CDR3 protein, called by TCRdb with MiXCR from the reads. The sample has around 80,000 distinct CDR3 sequences; about three quarters are singletons. Sequenced input: sorted CD4+, CD8+, or CD8+CD57+ T cells (not recorded which) from PBMCs. The TCR sequence derives from a human donor with aplastic anemia.

The CDR3 is CASSYDSNTEAFF. DNA of the CDR3: TGTGCCAGCAGCTACGACAGCAACACTGAAGCTTTCTTT. The genes are TRBV7-3 and TRBJ1-1; the D gene is possibly TRBD1 (5 bases). The germline V gene encodes CDR1 SGHTA and CDR2 FQGTGA. The CDR3 has 13 amino acids. Trimming took 4 bases from V and 2 from J, leaving 8 bases between them. The entire variable domain, with the rest obtained from reference TRBV7-3 and TRBJ1-1, is as follows: GAGVSQTPSNKVTEKGKYVELRCDPISGHTALYWYRQSLGQGPEFLIYFQGTGAADDSGLPNDRFFAVRPEGSVSTLKIQRTERGDSAVYLCASSYDSNTEAFFGQGTRLTVV.